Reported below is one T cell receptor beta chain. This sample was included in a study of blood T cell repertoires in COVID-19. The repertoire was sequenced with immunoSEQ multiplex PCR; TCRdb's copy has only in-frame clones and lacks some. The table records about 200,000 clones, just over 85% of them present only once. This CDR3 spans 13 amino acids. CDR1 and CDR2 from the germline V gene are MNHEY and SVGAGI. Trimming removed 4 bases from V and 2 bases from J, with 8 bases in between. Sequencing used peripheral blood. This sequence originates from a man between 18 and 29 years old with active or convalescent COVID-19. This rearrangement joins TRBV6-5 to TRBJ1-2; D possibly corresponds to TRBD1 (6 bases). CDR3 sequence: CASSSQGNYGYTF. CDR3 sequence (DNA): TGTGCCAGCAGTTCACAGGGAAACTATGGCTACACCTTC.